The rows below give T cell receptor beta chains drawn from one sample of a study of blood T cells in healthy people across ages. TCRdb fed the 5' RACE reads into MiXCR, producing one record per CDR3 protein. The repertoire holds 550,000 to 700,000 distinct CDR3 sequences, about 26% seen once, with around 18% in the top ten. Material: blood. All receptors come from a woman in her 70s in good health. Each CDR3 is given with its conserved first and last residue. The D gene is left open where the match is weak. A row's size may be missing; if present it is once, few, many or a size class.

>TRBV7-2|TRBJ2-7|TRBD1|-
CASSPNGDSTYEQYF
TGTGCCAGCAGCCCAAATGGGGACAGTACCTACGAGCAGTACTTC
>TRBV20-1|TRBJ2-3|-|-
CSARDPQGRGDTQYF
TGCAGTGCTAGAGATCCCCAGGGAAGGGGAGATACGCAGTATTTT
>TRBV27|TRBJ2-7|TRBD1|-
CASSLTGVSYEQYF
TGTGCCAGCAGTTTGACAGGGGTCTCATACGAGCAGTACTTC
>TRBV18|TRBJ2-3|TRBD1|-
CASSPPHGQGAVPQYF
TGTGCCAGCTCACCACCGCATGGACAGGGGGCGGTCCCGCAGTATTTT
>TRBV5-5|TRBJ2-2|TRBD2|-
CASSRHNIAGANTGELFF
TGTGCCAGCAGCCGACATAACATAGCGGGGGCGAACACCGGGGAGCTGTTTTTT
>TRBV4-3|TRBJ1-4|-|-
CASSQERVWEKLFF
TGCGCCAGCAGCCAAGAGCGAGTTTGGGAAAAACTGTTTTTT
>TRBV20-1|TRBJ2-4|TRBD1|few
CSAGQGLGKNIQYF
TGCAGTGCTGGACAGGGGCTGGGCAAAAACATTCAGTACTTC
>TRBV15|TRBJ1-1|-|-
CATSRDRSFDAFF
TGTGCCACCAGCAGAGATCGGTCATTTGACGCTTTCTTT
>TRBV7-8|TRBJ2-5|TRBD2|-
CASSLVAGGPRETQYF
TGTGCCAGCAGCTTAGTGGCGGGGGGGCCTAGAGAGACCCAGTACTTC
>TRBV3-1|TRBJ2-3|-|many
CASSQSTDTQYF
TGTGCCAGCAGCCAGAGCACAGATACGCAGTATTTT
>TRBV20-1|TRBJ2-4|-|-
CSARVSLPKNIQYF
TGCAGTGCTAGAGTATCCCTTCCCAAAAACATTCAGTACTTC
>TRBV29-1|TRBJ1-1|TRBD1|-
CSVKQGFYTEAFF
TGCAGCGTAAAACAGGGGTTCTACACTGAAGCTTTCTTT
>TRBV6-2/TRBV6-3|TRBJ2-5|-|-
CASSYPEMGQETQYF
TGTGCCAGCAGTTACCCAGAGATGGGCCAAGAGACCCAGTACTTC
>TRBV7-2|TRBJ2-1|-|few
CASTFTGRSYNEQFF
TGTGCCAGCACATTCACAGGGAGGTCCTACAATGAGCAGTTCTTC
>TRBV5-1|TRBJ2-3|-|-
CASSRQYSTDTQYF
TGCGCCAGCAGCCGTCAATACTCCACAGATACGCAGTATTTT
>TRBV7-2|TRBJ2-1|TRBD1|-
CASSPAGGGVYNEQFF
TGTGCCAGCAGCCCAGCAGGGGGCGGGGTTTACAATGAGCAGTTCTTC
>TRBV20-1|TRBJ2-6|-|few
CSASRGAFSGANVLTF
TGCAGTGCTAGTCGGGGGGCTTTTTCTGGGGCCAACGTCCTGACTTTC
>TRBV30|TRBJ1-1|-|-
CAWRDTGTGPAFF
TGTGCCTGGAGAGATACGGGAACAGGACCAGCTTTCTTT
>TRBV7-2|TRBJ1-3|TRBD1|-
CASSQGQGATGNTIYF
TGTGCCAGCAGCCAGGGACAGGGGGCGACTGGAAACACCATATATTTT
>TRBV6-1|TRBJ1-5|-|few
CASSDSGKGQPQHF
TGTGCCAGCAGTGATTCGGGGAAGGGGCAGCCTCAGCATTTT
>TRBV4-3|TRBJ2-2|-|-
CASSQDRYGGELFF
TGCGCCAGCAGCCAAGACCGATACGGCGGGGAGCTGTTTTTT
>TRBV2|TRBJ1-2|TRBD1|few
CASNRDRDGYTF
TGTGCCAGCAACAGAGACAGGGATGGCTACACCTTC
>TRBV18|TRBJ1-2|-|many
CASPPTGHRERFASFNYGYTF
TGTGCCAGCCCACCGACGGGACACAGGGAGCGCTTTGCTTCGTTTAACTATGGCTACACCTTC
>TRBV7-2|TRBJ2-6|-|-
CASSPPVWANVPTF
TGTGCCAGCAGCCCCCCTGTTTGGGCCAACGTCCCGACTTTC
>TRBV27|TRBJ2-7|-|few
CASSFRRLNGYEQYF
TGTGCCAGCAGTTTTAGGCGTCTCAATGGGTACGAGCAGTACTTC
>TRBV7-6|TRBJ2-5|-|-
CASSLAGRGEETQYF
TGTGCCAGCAGCTTAGCCGGCAGGGGCGAAGAGACCCAGTACTTC
>TRBV4-1|TRBJ1-6|-|few
CASSREGRDNSPLHF
TGCGCCAGCAGCCGAGAAGGACGGGATAATTCACCCCTCCACTTT
>TRBV7-2|TRBJ1-2|-|-
CASSLPSSYGYTF
TGTGCCAGCAGCTTACCATCCTCCTATGGCTACACCTTC
>TRBV19|TRBJ1-4|TRBD1|once
CASSILDREFVF
TGTGCCAGTAGTATTCTAGACAGGGAATTTGTTTTT
>TRBV27|TRBJ1-2|-|-
CASSLKAGFRLYGYTF
TGTGCCAGCAGTTTAAAGGCGGGGTTTCGTCTGTATGGCTACACCTTC
>TRBV12-3/TRBV12-4|TRBJ1-2|-|-
CASSLFTGRANTF
TGTGCCAGCAGTTTATTCACAGGGAGGGCTAATACCTTC
>TRBV4-1|TRBJ2-5|-|many
CASSQDGRGGQETQYF
TGCGCCAGCAGCCAAGATGGTAGGGGGGGACAAGAGACCCAGTACTTC
>TRBV18|TRBJ2-7|-|-
CASSPDSYSYEQYF
TGTGCCAGCTCACCGGACAGCTACTCCTACGAGCAGTACTTC